This TCR beta chain was documented in a study of technical replicates of blood from a few donors. Germline V gene sequence: CDR1 MNHNS, CDR2 SASEGT. This CDR3 spans 14 amino acids. The V end was cut by 0 bases, the J end by 6 bases, with 10 bases between. Sequenced by immunoSEQ multiplex PCR; TCRdb stores in-frame clones only, minus some. The data hold 85,000 to 100,000 clones, with approximately 95% observed a single time. The chain couples TRBV6-1 to TRBJ2-3; D remains ambiguous. Sequenced input: T cells isolated from PBMCs. The receptor comes from a human donor in good health. CDR3: CASSEALNSDTQYF. DNA for the CDR3: TGTGCCAGCAGTGAAGCCCTTAACTCCGATACGCAGTATTTT.